A single TCR beta chain is shown here with its context. The target antigen is unknown. This specimen belongs to a study of OX40 agonist ivuxolimab in advanced cancers. About the research overall: Melanoma, hepatocellular carcinoma, head and neck or renal cell cancer occurred in dose-escalation patients. Under the entry rules, prior anti-PD-1, anti-PD-L1 or anti-CTLA-4 therapy was allowed, and around 40% had some. Study outcomes and limitations: Among T cells, CD8+ cells averaged more expanded clones than CD4+ cells.

Assay used: immunoSEQ multiplex PCR; TCRdb lists only in-frame clones, some missing. The sample has tens of thousands of clones, roughly nine tenths seen once. The material sequenced was CD4+ or CD8+ T cells sorted from blood, taken in a trial of the OX40 agonist ivuxolimab. The clonotype was recovered from an adult with an advanced solid tumor such as melanoma, head and neck, liver or kidney cancer.

The CDR3 DNA follows: TGTGCCAGCAGTTTCCAGGGCTATGGCTACACCTTC. It specifies CASSFQGYGYTF. This chain connects TRBV28 to TRBJ1-2; weak D call: TRBD1 (5 bases). Per the germline V gene, CDR1 is MDHEN and CDR2 is SYDVKM. The V and J ends lost 3 bases and 4 bases respectively, with 6 bases between them. This CDR3 has 12 amino acids.